This T cell receptor beta chain was sequenced for a study of blood T cells in healthy people across ages. The CDR3 has 16 residues. With 0 bases removed from V and 8 bases from J, the gap between germline ends came to 17 bases. Germline CDR1 is MGHRA and CDR2 is YSYEKL. It was with a sample-barcoded 5' primer and a J-beta primer mix that a second PCR of roughly 6 to 12 cycles was run. Each CDR3 protein is one row after TCRdb ran MiXCR on the 5' RACE reads. The sample includes approximately 800,000 distinct CDR3 sequences, under 80% of them seen just once. Drawn from each donor were roughly 9.4 milliliters of peripheral blood.

This clonotype originated in a man aged 25-45 years in good health. V and J are TRBV4-1 and TRBJ2-1; perhaps TRBD1 as D (6 bases). Specimen: blood. This chain's CDR3 is CASSQEGETRGHEQFF. Here the CDR3 DNA reads TGCGCCAGCAGCCAAGAAGGGGAGACCAGGGGCCATGAGCAGTTCTTC.